This section outlines one TCR beta chain sequence together with its context. What it recognizes is unknown. The germline V gene has CDR1 ENHRY and CDR2 SYGVKD. V dropped 2 bases and J dropped 4 bases, with 8 bases sitting between them. The CDR3 consists of 14 residues. This sample was taken from a study of radiation and T cells in renal cell carcinoma. Study information: Nephrectomy followed 15 Gy stereotactic body radiation by 4 weeks.

The data were produced by immunoSEQ multiplex PCR, yet TCRdb's version contains in-frame clones alone and is incomplete. The table lists about 140,000 clones, approximately 82% of them singletons. General study results and limits: From baseline, blood top tumor clonotypes peaked at 2 weeks post-radiation.

Time point noted: baseline pretreatment blood. Treatment specified: 15 Gy SBRT to primary tumor, nephrectomy 4 weeks later. Radiation-treated patients gave blood at baseline, week 2 and week 4. Sequencing used blood, obtained from a patient whose treatment included radiotherapy and nephrectomy. This rearrangement joins TRBV10-3 to TRBJ1-4; D is unresolved. The sequence derives from a woman aged 45-65 years with renal cell carcinoma. The CDR3 DNA follows: TGTGCCATCAGTGAGCCGGGGATTAATGAAAAACTGTTTTTT. This sequence encodes CAISEPGINEKLFF.